A selection of T cell receptor beta chains follows, all from one sample in a study of regulatory T cells in long-lasting Graves disease. TCRdb processed the multiplex PCR reads anew with MiXCR; each CDR3 protein has one entry. Among about 290,000 distinct CDR3 sequences listed, roughly a fifth were seen once. The starting material was peripheral blood mononuclear cells (PBMCs), obtained when the disease was refractory, from a patient treated with antithyroid drugs. These TCRs come from a female donor with Graves disease. Both conserved end residues are part of each CDR3. The order of the fields is D gene, V gene, clone size, J gene, CDR3 DNA, CDR3 protein. A D gene is named only where the DNA matches it firmly. Clone size, where shown, is once, few, many, or a class for clones that have expanded.

TRBD1	TRBV27	-	TRBJ2-2	TGTGCCAGCAGTTTGGACAGGTGGAACACCGGGGAGCTGTTTTTT	CASSLDRWNTGELFF
-	TRBV10-1	-	TRBJ2-7	TGCGCCAGCAGTGAGTCGATGCCCGCCTACGAGCAGTACTTC	CASSESMPAYEQYF
-	TRBV5-4	-	TRBJ2-3	TGTGCCAGCAGCTTGGCCGTATCGGGGGGCACAGATACGCAGTATTTT	CASSLAVSGGTDTQYF
-	TRBV28	many	TRBJ2-5	TGTGCCAGCAGCTGGACCGGAGAGACCCAGTACTTC	CASSWTGETQYF
-	TRBV15	-	TRBJ1-6	TGTGCCACCAGCAGGAACAGCGTTTCCCCCCTCCACTTT	CATSRNSVSPLHF
-	TRBV28	many	TRBJ2-7	TGTGCCAGCAGTTTCCGGAGGAGGAACGAGCAGTACTTC	CASSFRRRNEQYF
-	TRBV9	many	TRBJ2-7	TGTGCCAGCAGCGTATACCCTAGCGACTCCTACGAGCAGTACTTC	CASSVYPSDSYEQYF
-	TRBV15	-	TRBJ1-4	TGTGCCACCAGCAGAGATTTGGGTCCGGAGGAAAAACTGTTTTTT	CATSRDLGPEEKLFF
TRBD1	TRBV11-2	many	TRBJ1-1	TGTGCCAGCAGCGCGGACAGGAGTGAAGCTTTCTTT	CASSADRSEAFF
-	TRBV4-3	-	TRBJ2-5	TGCGCCAGCAGCCACGATCGGGCCAGTGCCCAAGAGACCCAGTACTTC	CASSHDRASAQETQYF
TRBD2	TRBV10-3	many	TRBJ2-5	TGTGCCATCAGTGAGTCGCAATCTAGCGGAGAGACCCAGTACTTC	CAISESQSSGETQYF
TRBD2	TRBV2	few	TRBJ2-3	TGTGCCAGCAGTACTATCCTAGGACTAGCGGGAGAGGTTCAAGATACGCAGTATTTT	CASSTILGLAGEVQDTQYF
TRBD1	TRBV6-2/TRBV6-3	many	TRBJ1-1	TGTGCCAGCAGTTACTTGGAAACAGGGGGCGCGAGGACTGAAGCTTTCTTT	CASSYLETGGARTEAFF
TRBD1	TRBV28	many	TRBJ1-2	TGTGCCAGCAGACCACCTGGGACAGGCCAAAACTATGGCTACACCTTC	CASRPPGTGQNYGYTF
TRBD1	TRBV5-8	many	TRBJ1-6	TGTGCCAGCAGCTTGTCCCCTGAACCGACAGGGATGACACCCCTCCACTTT	CASSLSPEPTGMTPLHF
-	TRBV20-1	-	TRBJ2-7	TGCAGTGCTAGAGAGCGGAGAGCCGTCCACTCCTACGAGCAGTACTTC	CSARERRAVHSYEQYF
-	TRBV6-9	-	TRBJ2-7	TGTGCCAGCAGTTACACAAGGGACGACACCTACGAGCAGTACTTC	CASSYTRDDTYEQYF
TRBD2	TRBV5-1	-	TRBJ2-5	TGCGCTTTGAGACTAGCGGGAGGGTTAAAGACCCAGTACTTC	CALRLAGGLKTQYF
-	TRBV7-2	once	TRBJ2-1	TGTGCCAGCAGCCAAGACCCATACAATGAGCAGTTCTTC	CASSQDPYNEQFF
TRBD2	TRBV20-1	-	TRBJ2-7	TGCAGTGCTAGTCCTAGCGGGTACGAGCAGTACTTC	CSASPSGYEQYF
-	TRBV7-9	few	TRBJ2-7	TGTGCCAGCAGCTCCGGACTATCGTACGAGCAGTACTTC	CASSSGLSYEQYF
-	TRBV6-2/TRBV6-3	many	TRBJ2-2	TGTGCCAGCAGTTTCGACGCGTACACCGGGGAGCTGTTTTTT	CASSFDAYTGELFF
-	TRBV9	few	TRBJ2-3	TGTGCCAGCAGCCCCAATCGTGTTAGTAGCACAGATACGCAGTATTTT	CASSPNRVSSTDTQYF
-	TRBV19	-	TRBJ2-7	TGTGCCAGTAGCGACGGTACCTTTTCCTACGAGCAGTACTTC	CASSDGTFSYEQYF
-	TRBV7-9	-	TRBJ1-1	TGTGCCAGCAGCCCCCCACTGGTGGTGAACACTGAAGCTTTCTTT	CASSPPLVVNTEAFF
-	TRBV7-2	-	TRBJ2-2	TGTGCCAGCAGCTTAACGGCACAACCGAACACCGGGGAGCTGTTTTTT	CASSLTAQPNTGELFF
-	TRBV10-1	-	TRBJ2-4	TGCGCCAGCAGTCAGGACCTAGCCAAAAACATTCAGTACTTC	CASSQDLAKNIQYF
-	TRBV18	-	TRBJ1-5	TGTGCCAGCTCACCATATACAGGGCCCGGCAATCAGCCCCAGCATTTT	CASSPYTGPGNQPQHF
-	TRBV7-9	few	TRBJ1-1	TGTGCCAGCAGCAACGGGGCTCATGAAGCTTTCTTT	CASSNGAHEAFF
-	TRBV18	many	TRBJ2-5	TGTGCCAGCTCACCACTGGACTTGGGGGAGACCCAGTACTTC	CASSPLDLGETQYF
-	TRBV15	few	TRBJ1-4	TGTGCCACCAGCAGAGCGAGAGGCAGGGGTGGTGAAAAACTGTTTTTT	CATSRARGRGGEKLFF
-	TRBV12-3/TRBV12-4	many	TRBJ2-7	TGTGCCAGCAGTTACCAGGGGGGCTACGAGCAGTACTTC	CASSYQGGYEQYF
-	TRBV3-1	-	TRBJ1-2	TGTGCCAGCACCTCAGACTGGCTGAGGGGCTACACCTTC	CASTSDWLRGYTF
-	TRBV29-1	-	TRBJ1-2	TGCAGCGTTGAAGACGATAAGGAAACCTATGGCTACACCTTC	CSVEDDKETYGYTF
TRBD1	TRBV28	few	TRBJ2-7	TGTGCCAGCAGTTTAACGGACAGGGGGTACGAGCAGTACTTC	CASSLTDRGYEQYF
TRBD1	TRBV20-1	-	TRBJ2-3	TGCAGTGCTTGTACCGGGACAGGGGCCACAGATACGCAGTATTTT	CSACTGTGATDTQYF
TRBD1	TRBV4-3	few	TRBJ2-7	TGCGCCAGCAGCCAGAGACAGGGGGTCATCGGCGAGCAGTACTTC	CASSQRQGVIGEQYF
-	TRBV6-9	few	TRBJ2-7	TGTGCCAGCAGTTACGCCCAATTAAACCCCCCCGAGCAGTACTTC	CASSYAQLNPPEQYF
-	TRBV27	-	TRBJ1-6	TGTGCCAGCAGTTTATACCGTACAGGAGTCGCCAATTCACCCCTCCACTTT	CASSLYRTGVANSPLHF
-	TRBV20-1	many	TRBJ2-7	TGCAGTGCTAGTTACCCAGACTCCTACGAGCAGTACTTC	CSASYPDSYEQYF
-	TRBV7-2	-	TRBJ2-2	TGTGCCAGCAGCCTTAGCGGTGGGGGGTACACCGGGGAGCTGTTTTTT	CASSLSGGGYTGELFF
-	TRBV6-1	many	TRBJ2-7	TGTGCCAGCAGATCTTCGACAGAGGAGCAGTACTTC	CASRSSTEEQYF
-	TRBV20-1	-	TRBJ2-1	TGCAGTGCCCAGACTAGCAATGAGCAGTTCTTC	CSAQTSNEQFF
-	TRBV5-4	-	TRBJ2-7	TGTGCCAGCAGCTCGGCGGCTGGGCACTACGAGCAGTACTTC	CASSSAAGHYEQYF
TRBD1	TRBV6-1	many	TRBJ1-2	TGTGCCAGCAGGCCCCCAGGGGGCGGTGGCTATGGCTACACCTTC	CASRPPGGGGYGYTF
-	TRBV28	many	TRBJ2-5	TGTGCCAGCAGCCCGGGGTCGGGGTACCAGCAGACCCAGTACTTC	CASSPGSGYQQTQYF
-	TRBV20-1	many	TRBJ1-4	TGCAGTGCTAGAGATATGCCGACTAATGAAAAACTGTTTTTT	CSARDMPTNEKLFF
TRBD1	TRBV9	few	TRBJ2-7	TGTGCCAGCAGCGTAGAGGCCGACTTTGGGACAGGGTCCTACGAGCAGTACTTC	CASSVEADFGTGSYEQYF
-	TRBV4-2	-	TRBJ1-4	TGTGCCAGCAACCGATCGACGGGGGAAGGGGCTAATGAAAAACTGTTTTTT	CASNRSTGEGANEKLFF
-	TRBV6-5	many	TRBJ1-2	TGTGCCAGCAGTTCCCCCTCGGCACCCCAGAATGGCTACACCTTC	CASSSPSAPQNGYTF
-	TRBV4-3	-	TRBJ1-2	TGCGCCAGCAGCCAAGATGCGGGGCCGATGTATGGCTACACCTTC	CASSQDAGPMYGYTF
TRBD2	TRBV2	many	TRBJ2-7	TGTGCCAGCGCGGGTCGGGCGGGGGTACCCTACGAGCAGTACTTC	CASAGRAGVPYEQYF
TRBD2	TRBV6-5	many	TRBJ2-7	TGTGCCAGCAGTTACAGAGCGGGAGATCTGATCAACTACGAGCAGTACTTC	CASSYRAGDLINYEQYF
TRBD1	TRBV6-5	many	TRBJ1-5	TGTGCCAGCAGTTCCACCGAGGGGGCAGGTCAGCCCCAGCATTTT	CASSSTEGAGQPQHF
TRBD2	TRBV7-9	few	TRBJ2-1	TGTGCCAGCAGCTTAGGATTAGCGGGAGTAATTCTGGTCGAGCAGTTCTTC	CASSLGLAGVILVEQFF
-	TRBV7-2	-	TRBJ2-1	TGTGCCAGCAGCTTAGCAGGGGGTCCGGAGCAGTTCTTC	CASSLAGGPEQFF